The rows below give T cell receptor beta chains drawn from one sample of a study of T cell responses to AZD1222 COVID-19 vaccine. Clones were sequenced by immunoSEQ multiplex PCR, and TCRdb holds only the in-frame ones, with some missing. The data hold over 45,000 clones, with about 85% observed a single time. The sample was peripheral blood, taken on day 0 of AZD1222 vaccination. The receptors were gathered from an adult in good health. Each CDR3 is given with its conserved first and last residue. Each record gives: D gene, V gene, J gene, clone size, CDR3 DNA, CDR3 protein. The D gene is left open where the match is weak. Not every row has a clone size; where given, it reads once, few, many or a size class.

D: -; V: TRBV14; J: TRBJ1-4; size: -; DNA: TGTGCCAGCAGCCTTGGTAATGAAAAACTGTTTTTT; CDR3: CASSLGNEKLFF
D: -; V: TRBV19; J: TRBJ1-1; size: -; DNA: TGTGCCAGTAGTATCAAGGTCAATATCGCAGCTTTCTTT; CDR3: CASSIKVNIAAFF
D: -; V: TRBV5-1; J: TRBJ1-4; size: -; DNA: TGCGCCAGCAGCTTGGCAGGGGTATCTAATGAAAAACTGTTTTTT; CDR3: CASSLAGVSNEKLFF
D: -; V: TRBV7-2; J: TRBJ1-5; size: -; DNA: TGTGCCAGCAGCTTACAGGGCGTTGGCAATCAGCCCCAGCATTTT; CDR3: CASSLQGVGNQPQHF
D: -; V: TRBV5-1; J: TRBJ1-1; size: -; DNA: TGCGCCAGCAGCTTGGTTCCGGGGAACACTGAAGCTTTCTTT; CDR3: CASSLVPGNTEAFF
D: -; V: TRBV18; J: TRBJ1-1; size: -; DNA: TGTGCCAGCTCACCCTTAAGGGACAACGTTGAAGCTTTCTTT; CDR3: CASSPLRDNVEAFF
D: -; V: TRBV6-5; J: TRBJ1-2; size: -; DNA: TGTGCCAGCAGTCAGACAGGTTGGGGCTACACCTTC; CDR3: CASSQTGWGYTF
D: -; V: TRBV7-9; J: TRBJ2-7; size: -; DNA: TGTGCCAGCAGCTTAGGGTGGGGGCCTTCCTACGAGCAGTACTTC; CDR3: CASSLGWGPSYEQYF
D: -; V: TRBV5-8; J: TRBJ2-6; size: once; DNA: TGTGCCAGCAGCTCCTATGGCGGCTCTGGGGCCAACGTCCTGACTTTC; CDR3: CASSSYGGSGANVLTF
D: TRBD2; V: TRBV6-5; J: TRBJ2-7; size: -; DNA: TGTGCCAGCAGTTGGAGCGGGGACCACTACGAGCAGTACTTC; CDR3: CASSWSGDHYEQYF
D: TRBD1; V: TRBV5-1; J: TRBJ2-5; size: -; DNA: TGCGCCAGCAGCTTGGAACAGGGGGAGACCCAGTACTTC; CDR3: CASSLEQGETQYF
D: TRBD1; V: TRBV7-8; J: TRBJ1-6; size: -; DNA: TGTGCCAGCAGCGACCTGGGACAGAGCTCCTATAATTCACCCCTCCACTTT; CDR3: CASSDLGQSSYNSPLHF
D: -; V: TRBV6-6; J: TRBJ2-5; size: -; DNA: TGTGCCAGCAGTTACTCCGCGGTCGGGTACTTC; CDR3: CASSYSAVGYF
D: -; V: TRBV5-1; J: TRBJ1-1; size: -; DNA: TGCGCCAGCAGCTTGGTTACAGGCGGCACTGAAGCTTTCTTT; CDR3: CASSLVTGGTEAFF
D: -; V: TRBV27; J: TRBJ1-2; size: once; DNA: TGTGCCAGCAGTCCCGAAAGATCTCGAGGGAATATATATGGCTACACCTTC; CDR3: CASSPERSRGNIYGYTF
D: -; V: TRBV7-8; J: TRBJ1-3; size: -; DNA: TGTGCCAGCAGCTTAGCGGCTTTCCCCGGGGCCGGAAACACCATATATTTT; CDR3: CASSLAAFPGAGNTIYF
D: TRBD2; V: TRBV5-6; J: TRBJ2-1; size: -; DNA: TGTGCCAGCAGCCCTCATCGGACTAGCGGATACAATGAGCAGTTCTTC; CDR3: CASSPHRTSGYNEQFF
D: -; V: TRBV3-1/TRBV3-2; J: TRBJ2-1; size: -; DNA: TGTGCCAGCAGCCTCTACAATGAGCAGTTCTTC; CDR3: CASSLYNEQFF
D: -; V: TRBV7-3; J: TRBJ1-3; size: -; DNA: TGTGCCAGCAGCTTAGGTTTGGGATCCCAGGGACTTGGAAACACCATATATTTT; CDR3: CASSLGLGSQGLGNTIYF
D: -; V: TRBV6-5; J: TRBJ1-2; size: -; DNA: TGTGCCAGCAGTTACTCGAGGGCGGACTATGGCTACACCTTC; CDR3: CASSYSRADYGYTF
D: TRBD1; V: TRBV29-1; J: TRBJ1-1; size: -; DNA: TGCAGCGTTCTTACGTTCTCGGACAGGGGGCGAGGCACTGAAGCTTTCTTT; CDR3: CSVLTFSDRGRGTEAFF
D: -; V: TRBV27; J: TRBJ1-5; size: -; DNA: TGTGCCAGCAGCAAAAACAATCAGCCCCAGCATTTT; CDR3: CASSKNNQPQHF